What follows are 10 T cell receptor beta chains derived from one specimen sequenced in a study of blood T cell repertoires in COVID-19. Some clones are missing from TCRdb's copy, which holds only in-frame ones; the method was immunoSEQ multiplex PCR. The table records some 110,000 clones, about 76% of them present only once. The specimen sequenced was peripheral blood. Every receptor here comes from a man older than 75 with acute or convalescent COVID-19.

The V and J genes are TRBV18 and TRBJ2-7; TRBD2 aligns across 9 bases. The length of the CDR3 is 17 residues. Trimming at V came to 2 bases and at J to 6 bases, leaving 14 bases not matched to a gene. Germline CDR1 reads KGHSH; CDR2 reads LQKENI. CDR3 loop: CASSPFASRTAGGEQYF. Here the CDR3 DNA reads TGTGCCAGCTCACCATTCGCTTCAAGGACAGCGGGAGGCGAGCAGTACTTC.

The V and J genes are TRBV30 and TRBJ1-6, with no clear D. Trimming stripped 4 bases from V and 0 bases from J, with 7 bases between. This CDR3 has 14 residues. Per the germline V gene, CDR1 is GTSNPN and CDR2 is SVGIG (reference sequence). The CDR3 loop is CAWTGSSYNSPLHF. The CDR3 region has the DNA TGTGCCTGGACGGGGAGCTCCTATAATTCACCCCTCCACTTT.

The gene calls are TRBV5-1 and TRBJ1-1, with 8 positions matching TRBD1. Germline CDR1 reads SGHRS; CDR2 reads YFSETQ. The length of the CDR3 is 15 residues. The trim removed 1 base at V and 5 bases at J, leaving 7 bases unmatched. The CDR3 region has the DNA TGCGCCAGCAGCTTGAGTGGACAGGGCAGAACTGAAGCTTTCTTT. Its translation is CASSLSGQGRTEAFF.

The V call is TRBV27, the J call TRBJ2-2; TRBD2 matches at 7 bases. CDR3 size: 16 residues. CDR1 is MNHEY, CDR2 SMNVEV, per germline (reference sequence). J gave up 2 bases and V 2 bases, and 5 bases lay outside the gene matches. This CDR3 is CASSLLAVHNTGELFF. CDR3 bases: TGTGCCAGCAGTTTACTAGCGGTACATAACACCGGGGAGCTGTTTTTT.

This clone was counted a few times. The chain links TRBV29-1 to TRBJ1-1; 8 bases map to TRBD1. Unmatched junction bases numbered 9, after V lost 7 bases and J lost 5 bases. This CDR3 contains 13 residues. Germline V gene data show CDR1 as SQVTM and CDR2 as ANQGSEA. The CDR3 is CSAGTGGKTEAFF. The CDR3 nucleotides are TGCAGCGCCGGGACAGGTGGAAAGACTGAAGCTTTCTTT.

The J gene is TRBJ2-2, the V gene TRBV18, with 12 nucleotides matching TRBD2. Germline values: CDR1 KGHSH, CDR2 LQKENI. After removal of 3 bases from V and 4 bases from J, the junction contained 3 bases not matched to a gene. This CDR3 is built from 16 residues. The CDR3 sequence is CASSPTLAGGTGELFF. CDR3 nucleotides: TGTGCCAGCTCACCTACACTAGCGGGAGGCACCGGGGAGCTGTTTTTT.

This clone was found a few times. This rearrangement joins TRBV4-3 to TRBJ2-7, with 8 bases identical to TRBD2. Trimming cost V 1 base and J 0 bases; bases outside gene matches: 2. The CDR3 consists of 15 residues. The germline V gene has CDR1 LGHNA and CDR2 YSLEER. CDR3 bases: TGCGCCAGCAGCCAAGGCGGGGGGAGCTCCTACGAGCAGTACTTC. It codes for CASSQGGGSSYEQYF.

V and J are TRBV7-3 and TRBJ1-2; no clear D gene. V was shortened by 2 bases and J by 0 bases, with 10 bases between the two germline ends. CDR3 length: 15 amino acids. Germline loops: CDR1 SGHTA, CDR2 FQGTGA. Written as DNA, the CDR3 is TGTGCCAGCAGCTTAGAAAACAGCCCTAACTATGGCTACACCTTC. Its protein is CASSLENSPNYGYTF.

CDR3 residues: CASSQEAPSGTYNEQFF. CDR3 nucleotide sequence: TGCGCCAGCAGCCAAGAGGCGCCTAGCGGCACCTACAATGAGCAGTTCTTC. V gene TRBV4-3 combines with J gene TRBJ2-1, with 7 nucleotides matching TRBD2. Germline CDR1 is LGHNA and CDR2 is YSLEER. V dropped 0 bases and J dropped 2; count of bases not matched to a gene: 7. CDR3 length: 17 amino acids.

This clone was seen a handful of times. This rearrangement joins TRBV5-6 to TRBJ1-3; weak D call: TRBD1 (6 bases). V was shortened by 5 bases and J by 0 bases, with 12 bases between the two germline ends. The CDR3 extends over 15 amino acids. Germline assignment: CDR1 SGHDT and CDR2 YYEEEE. The CDR3 region is CASRYKGGSGNTIYF. CDR3 DNA: TGTGCCAGCAGGTATAAAGGGGGCTCTGGAAACACCATATATTTT.